This T cell receptor (beta chain) originates from a study of blood T cell repertoires in COVID-19. Study overall: PBMCs, B-cell-depleted T cells, or T cells provided the cDNA or gDNA that made up the material.

Sequencing used immunoSEQ multiplex PCR; TCRdb keeps in-frame clones, though not all of them. The sample lists 350,000 or so clones; around 87% were seen once. The CDR3 is made up of 16 amino acids. V lost 5 bases and J lost 1, with 16 bases in between. Germline V gene data show CDR1 as SGHRS and CDR2 as YFSETQ. The source of this sequence is a woman aged 25 to 39 with COVID-19, enrolled during active disease. The gene calls are TRBV5-1 and TRBJ1-3; tentative D call: TRBD1 (6 bases). Sequences were obtained from peripheral blood. This CDR3 is CASSYSNTGSGNTIYF. In nucleotides, the CDR3 is TGCGCCAGCAGTTATTCTAATACAGGGTCTGGAAACACCATATATTTT.